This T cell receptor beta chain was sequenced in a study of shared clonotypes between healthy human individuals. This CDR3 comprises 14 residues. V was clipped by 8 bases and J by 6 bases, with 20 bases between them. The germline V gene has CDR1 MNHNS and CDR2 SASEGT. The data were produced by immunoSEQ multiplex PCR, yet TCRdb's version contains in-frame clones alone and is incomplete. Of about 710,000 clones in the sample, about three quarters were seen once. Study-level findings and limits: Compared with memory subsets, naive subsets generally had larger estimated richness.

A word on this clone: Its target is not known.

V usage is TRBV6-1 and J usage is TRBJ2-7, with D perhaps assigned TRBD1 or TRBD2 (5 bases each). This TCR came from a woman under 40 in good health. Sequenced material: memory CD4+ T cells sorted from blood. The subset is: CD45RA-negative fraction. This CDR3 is CASRRDAGASEQYF. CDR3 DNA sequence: TGTGCCAGCCGACGGGACGCCGGCGCCTCCGAGCAGTACTTC.